Listed below are T cell receptor beta chains from one sample, sequenced in a study of neurological immune-mediated disorders. TCRdb passed the 5' RACE reads through MiXCR, listing each CDR3 protein once. The repertoire holds some 65,000 distinct CDR3 sequences, with 4.1% as singletons. The source material was PBMCs. These receptors were collected from a man between 50 and 59 years old with multiple sclerosis. The CDR3 runs from the conserved cysteine through the conserved F or W. The D gene is left open where the match is weak. The size entry is marked missing in some rows and otherwise reads once, few, many or a size class.

d_gene,j_gene,abundance,v_gene,CDR3aa,CDR3nt
-,TRBJ1-1,once,TRBV20-1,CSASRRVTTEAFF,TGCAGTGCCAGTAGGAGGGTGACCACTGAAGCTTTCTTT
-,TRBJ1-4,many,TRBV4-3,CASSQAWLGGTNEKLFF,TGCGCCAGCAGCCAAGCCTGGTTGGGGGGAACTAATGAAAAACTGTTTTTT
-,TRBJ2-5,many,TRBV5-5,CASRRQWGQETQYF,TGTGCCAGCAGGAGACAGTGGGGACAAGAGACCCAGTACTTC
-,TRBJ1-1,many,TRBV6-5,CASSYGKGTEAFF,TGTGCCAGCAGTTACGGGAAGGGCACTGAAGCTTTCTTT
-,TRBJ2-7,few,TRBV5-1,CASSFGDSSYEQYF,TGCGCCAGCAGCTTTGGGGATAGCTCCTACGAGCAGTACTTC
-,TRBJ1-5,many,TRBV20-1,CSAIPSGNQPQHF,TGCAGTGCTATCCCCTCAGGGAACCAGCCCCAGCATTTT
-,TRBJ2-7,many,TRBV10-3,CATGTRIDVHEQYF,TGTGCCACCGGGACACGAATCGACGTCCACGAGCAGTACTTC
-,TRBJ2-1,many,TRBV11-2,CASLEGKNYNEQFF,TGTGCCAGCTTGGAAGGGAAGAACTACAATGAGCAGTTCTTC
-,TRBJ2-5,many,TRBV29-1,CSVEVGPVRETQYF,TGCAGCGTTGAAGTAGGACCGGTGAGGGAGACCCAGTACTTC
TRBD1,TRBJ1-1,many,TRBV9,CASSATGNMNTEAFF,TGTGCCAGCAGCGCGACAGGGAACATGAACACTGAAGCTTTCTTT
TRBD1,TRBJ2-5,many,TRBV5-1,CASSYGRTGDQETQYF,TGCGCCAGCAGCTATGGTAGGACAGGGGACCAAGAGACCCAGTACTTC
-,TRBJ1-1,many,TRBV12-3/TRBV12-4,CASSPTAGNTEAFF,TGTGCCAGCAGTCCCACCGCTGGCAACACTGAAGCTTTCTTT
TRBD1,TRBJ1-1,many,TRBV20-1,CSARDLGDRGEAFF,TGCAGTGCTAGAGATCTCGGGGACAGGGGTGAAGCTTTCTTT
-,TRBJ1-6,many,TRBV13,CASSLGGDNSPLHF,TGTGCCAGCAGCTTAGGAGGGGATAATTCACCCCTCCACTTT
-,TRBJ2-3,many,TRBV2,CASRRGTSTDTQYF,TGTGCCAGCAGGAGGGGGACTAGCACAGATACGCAGTATTTT
TRBD2,TRBJ2-4,few,TRBV7-2,CASSPQLAGLGIQYF,TGTGCCAGCAGTCCCCAACTAGCGGGGCTAGGGATTCAGTACTTC
-,TRBJ2-3,many,TRBV7-2,CASSLGVRSTDTQYF,TGTGCCAGCAGCTTAGGAGTCCGTAGCACAGATACGCAGTATTTT
TRBD2,TRBJ2-3,many,TRBV7-6,CASSPRTSGGADTQYF,TGTGCCAGCAGCCCAAGGACTAGCGGGGGAGCAGATACGCAGTATTTT
-,TRBJ2-1,few,TRBV12-3/TRBV12-4,CASSLSVEQFF,TGTGCCAGCAGTCTTAGCGTTGAGCAGTTCTTC
-,TRBJ2-5,many,TRBV7-9,CASSLPVAQGLETQYF,TGTGCCAGCAGCCTCCCCGTGGCCCAGGGACTAGAGACCCAGTACTTC
TRBD2,TRBJ2-7,many,TRBV7-2,CASSLRGRGGVHEQYF,TGTGCCAGCAGCTTAAGGGGACGGGGGGGCGTCCACGAGCAGTACTTC
-,TRBJ1-5,-,TRBV7-9,CASSPGTAVNQPQNF,TGTGCCAGCAGCCCCGGGACGGCCGTTAATCAGCCCCAGAATTTT
-,TRBJ1-1,many,TRBV12-3/TRBV12-4,CASSLEGLEAFF,TGTGCCAGCAGTTTAGAGGGACTTGAAGCTTTCTTT
-,TRBJ2-3,few,TRBV12-3/TRBV12-4,CASSPTRTKDTQYF,TGTGCCAGCAGTCCCACTCGTACCAAAGATACGCAGTATTTT
-,TRBJ2-5,many,TRBV20-1,CSASVAPQETQYF,TGCAGTGCTAGCGTTGCTCCACAAGAGACCCAGTACTTC
-,TRBJ1-2,many,TRBV20-1,CSAHPGPYGYTF,TGCAGTGCTCATCCGGGACCGTATGGCTACACCTTC
TRBD1,TRBJ1-2,many,TRBV5-1,CASSPGQVSYYGYTF,TGCGCCAGCAGCCCTGGACAGGTCTCCTATTATGGCTACACCTTC
TRBD1,TRBJ2-1,many,TRBV7-7,CASSSGQGEQFF,TGTGCTAGCAGCTCCGGACAGGGCGAGCAGTTCTTC
-,TRBJ1-5,many,TRBV7-3,CASSSWPGGGNSNQPQHF,TGTGCCAGCAGCTCTTGGCCGGGGGGAGGGAATAGCAATCAGCCCCAGCATTTT
TRBD1,TRBJ2-7,many,TRBV11-2,CASSLVAGGAYEQYF,TGTGCCAGCAGCTTAGTAGCAGGGGGAGCCTACGAGCAGTACTTC
-,TRBJ1-2,many,TRBV20-1,CSARDEYRGYTF,TGCAGTGCTAGAGACGAATATCGTGGCTACACCTTC
-,TRBJ2-1,many,TRBV7-9,CASGLGEGEQFF,TGTGCCAGCGGGTTGGGGGAAGGTGAGCAGTTCTTC
-,TRBJ2-1,many,TRBV2,CASSRTNGIYNEQFF,TGTGCCAGCAGTAGGACAAACGGAATCTACAATGAGCAGTTCTTC
-,TRBJ2-5,many,TRBV7-2,CASSLLGPISETQYF,TGTGCCAGCAGCTTACTGGGTCCAATATCGGAGACCCAGTACTTC
-,TRBJ1-5,many,TRBV29-1,CSVTTGVSNQPQHF,TGCAGCGTTACGACAGGCGTTAGCAATCAGCCCCAGCATTTT
TRBD2,TRBJ2-1,few,TRBV6-5,CASSPRLASSYNEQFF,TGTGCCAGCAGCCCCCGACTAGCGTCCTCCTACAATGAGCAGTTCTTC
TRBD2,TRBJ2-7,many,TRBV7-9,CASSFPERGMYEQYF,TGTGCCAGCAGCTTCCCCGAGCGGGGGATGTACGAGCAGTACTTC
-,TRBJ2-5,many,TRBV20-1,CSARRVYRQETQYF,TGCAGTGCTAGACGTGTTTACAGGCAAGAGACCCAGTACTTC
TRBD1,TRBJ1-2,many,TRBV10-3,CAISEPGTDYGYTF,TGTGCCATCAGTGAGCCCGGGACAGACTATGGCTACACCTTC
-,TRBJ1-4,many,TRBV20-1,CSALNEKLFF,TGCAGTGCCCTTAATGAAAAACTGTTTTTT
TRBD1,TRBJ1-6,many,TRBV6-2/TRBV6-3,CASSMDRGGSPLNF,TGTGCCAGCAGTATGGACAGGGGTGGTTCACCCCTCAACTTT
TRBD2,TRBJ2-5,many,TRBV7-2,CASSLARGGASKTQYF,TGTGCCAGCAGCTTAGCCCGCGGGGGGGCGTCGAAGACCCAGTACTTC